This TCR beta chain was recorded in a study of PD-L1 blockade in urothelial cancer. Background on the study: After treatment start, blood was analyzed at 3 weeks (second dose) and at 6 weeks.

Enrolled patients showed locally advanced or metastatic urothelial carcinoma. A word on this clone: Its target is not known.

Trimming left V 0 bases short and J 0 bases short, with 5 bases between. The germline CDR1 and CDR2 sequences are SGHKS and YYEKEE (reference sequence). This CDR3 has 14 residues. Added to each PCR by spiking were synthetic TCR analog templates. TCRdb's copy holds only in-frame clones and misses some; the assay was immunoSEQ multiplex PCR. The sample includes about 37,000 clones, over 65% seen only once; the top ten take 18%. Study results and limitations: Better progression-free and overall survival followed lower pretreatment blood clonality.

This specimen was PBMCs, taken around atezolizumab (anti-PD-L1) treatment. The chain couples TRBV5-5 to TRBJ2-3; D is ambiguous. The clonotype originates from a man aged 55 to 70 with urothelial cancer. CDR3 residues: CASSLGQSTDTQYF. CDR3 in DNA: TGTGCCAGCAGCTTGGGACAAAGCACAGATACGCAGTATTTT. Supplemented by reference TRBV5-5 and TRBJ2-3, the full variable domain reads DAGVTQSPTHLIKTRGQQVTLRCSPISGHKSVSWYQQVLGQGPQFIFQYYEKEERGRGNFPDRFSARQFPNYSSELNVNALLLGDSALYLCASSLGQSTDTQYFGPGTRLTVL.